Each of the 3 T cell receptor beta chains below was sequenced from the same sample in a study of regulatory T cells in long-lasting Graves disease. Time point denoted: newly diagnosed GD, antithyroid drugs for less than 3 months. Construction of the TCR library relied on RNA isolated from PBMCs. Both iRepertoire HTBI primers and Arm-PCR of CDR3 regions were used to build the TCR beta libraries. MiXCR, run by TCRdb on the multiplex PCR reads, gives a single entry per CDR3 protein. This sample has around 250,000 distinct CDR3 sequences, with approximately 20% found just once. The sample consisted of peripheral blood mononuclear cells (PBMCs), taken at new diagnosis, from a patient treated with antithyroid drugs. The source is a female donor with Graves disease.

The chain couples TRBV7-9 to TRBJ2-1; possibly TRBD2 for D (6 bases). Germline CDR1 and CDR2: SEHNR and FQNEAQ (reference sequence). Trimming removed 2 bases at V and 8 bases at J, with 19 bases between. The CDR3 has 16 amino acids. The CDR3 is CASSLNSGLPLDEQFF. The DNA of the CDR3 is TGTGCCAGCAGCTTAAATTCCGGACTACCGTTGGATGAGCAGTTCTTC.

This clonotype was seen repeatedly, ten times or more. J is TRBJ2-2 and V is TRBV24-1; 8 bases match TRBD2. The CDR3 length is 18 residues. V gave up 2 bases and J gave up 2 bases; unmatched junction bases: 9. CDR1 and CDR2 (germline): KGHDR, SFDVKD. CDR3 protein: CATSDWAGLAANTGELFF. CDR3 DNA sequence: TGTGCCACCAGTGATTGGGCCGGACTAGCAGCCAACACCGGGGAGCTGTTTTTT.

As to this clonotype: Given a far larger clone just one base away, this is likely a sequencing read error. The rearrangement uses TRBV11-2 and TRBJ2-5; D ambiguous. Germline values: CDR1 SGHAT, CDR2 FQNNGV. V was shortened by 0 bases and J by 11 bases, with 16 bases between the two germline ends. CDR3 length equals 14 residues. The CDR3 nucleotides are TGTGCCAGCAGCTTAGAGATAGCTGAACATGAGCAGTACTTC. Amino acids: CASSLEIAEHEQYF.